This TCR beta chain appears in the sequencing data of a study of PD-1 blockade in classical Hodgkin lymphoma. Study-level findings and limits: Newly diagnosed and completely responding patients shared comparable baseline diversity. Before treatment, TCR diversity in newly diagnosed patients was reportedly lower than in healthy donors. Repertoire differences have undefined causes, possibly disease activity or prior therapy.

As for time point: cycle 4 day 1 (C4D1), after around six weeks of nivolumab. Brentuximab vedotin exposure varied, and every patient relapsed after autologous stem cell transplantation. Germline V gives CDR1 MDHEN, CDR2 SYDVKM. Deletions cut 2 bases from V and 1 base from J, with 2 bases between. This CDR3 is 12 amino acids long. As for this clone: The antigen is unknown.

Data came from immunoSEQ multiplex PCR; TCRdb stores just in-frame clones and leaves some out. The sample lists approximately 90,000 clones; 65% to 85% were seen once. Material: peripheral blood mononuclear cells (PBMCs), obtained before the fourth cycle of nivolumab. This sequence was found in a human donor with classical Hodgkin lymphoma. V usage is TRBV28 and J usage is TRBJ1-1; D is uncertain. The CDR3 sequence: CASSLTNTEAFF. CDR3 DNA sequence: TGTGCCAGCAGTTTAACGAACACTGAAGCTTTCTTT. Together with reference TRBV28 and TRBJ1-1, the CDR3 gives the full variable domain: DVKVTQSSRYLVKRTGEKVFLECVQDMDHENMFWYRQDPGLGLRLIYFSYDVKMKEKGDIPEGYSVSREKKERFSLILESASTNQTSMYLCASSLTNTEAFFGQGTRLTVV.